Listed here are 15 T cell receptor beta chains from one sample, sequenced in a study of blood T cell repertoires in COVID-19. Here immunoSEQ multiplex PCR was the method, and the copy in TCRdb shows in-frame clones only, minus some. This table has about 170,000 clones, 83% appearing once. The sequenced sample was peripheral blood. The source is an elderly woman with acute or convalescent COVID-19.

The CDR3: CASSYRGQGTTEAFF. CDR3 bases: TGTGCCAGCAGTTACCGTGGACAGGGGACCACTGAAGCTTTCTTT. The rearrangement joins TRBV6-5 to TRBJ1-1; 9 nucleotides line up with TRBD1. The length of the CDR3 is 15 residues. J was trimmed by 4 bases and V by 2 bases; bases with no gene match: 5. From germline, CDR1 is MNHEY and CDR2 SVGAGI.

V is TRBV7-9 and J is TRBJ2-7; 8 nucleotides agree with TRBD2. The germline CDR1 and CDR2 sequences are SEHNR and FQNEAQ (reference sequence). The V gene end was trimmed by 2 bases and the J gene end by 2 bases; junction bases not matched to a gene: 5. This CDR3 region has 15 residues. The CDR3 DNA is TGTGCCAGCAGCTTATATGGCGGGGGGACCTACGAGCAGTACTTC. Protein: CASSLYGGGTYEQYF.

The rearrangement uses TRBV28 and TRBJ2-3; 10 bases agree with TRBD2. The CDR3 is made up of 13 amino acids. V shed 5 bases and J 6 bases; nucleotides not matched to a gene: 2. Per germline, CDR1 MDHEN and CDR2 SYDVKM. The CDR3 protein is CASSLAGEDTQYF. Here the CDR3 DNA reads TGTGCCAGCAGTCTAGCGGGGGAGGATACGCAGTATTTT.

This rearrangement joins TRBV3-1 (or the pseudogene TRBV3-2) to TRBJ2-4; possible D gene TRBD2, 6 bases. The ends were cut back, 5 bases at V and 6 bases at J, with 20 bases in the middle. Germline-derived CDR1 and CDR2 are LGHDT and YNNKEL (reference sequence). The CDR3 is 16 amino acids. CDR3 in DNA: TGTGCCAGCAGCTTTGGGTGGGGGGACGCCGGAAACATTCAGTACTTC. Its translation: CASSFGWGDAGNIQYF.

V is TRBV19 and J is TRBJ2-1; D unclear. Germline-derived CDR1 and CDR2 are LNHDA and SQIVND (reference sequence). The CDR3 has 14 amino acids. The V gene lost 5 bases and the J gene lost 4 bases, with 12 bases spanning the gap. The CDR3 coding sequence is TGTGCCAGTAGTTTTCCCGGTCTTTACAATGAGCAGTTCTTC. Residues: CASSFPGLYNEQFF.

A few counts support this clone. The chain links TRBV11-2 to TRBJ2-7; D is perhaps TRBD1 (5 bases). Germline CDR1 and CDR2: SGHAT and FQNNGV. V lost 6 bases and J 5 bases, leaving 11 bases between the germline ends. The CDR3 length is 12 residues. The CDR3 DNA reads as TGTGCCAGCAGTCAGGGTCCCAACGAGCAGTACTTC. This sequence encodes CASSQGPNEQYF.

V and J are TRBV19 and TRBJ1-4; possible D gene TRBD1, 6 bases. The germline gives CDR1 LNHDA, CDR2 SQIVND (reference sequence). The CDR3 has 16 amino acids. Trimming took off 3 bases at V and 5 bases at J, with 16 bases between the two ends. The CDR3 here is CASSISNNRVNEKLFF. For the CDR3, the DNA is TGTGCCAGTAGTATCTCCAACAACAGGGTAAATGAAAAACTGTTTTTT.

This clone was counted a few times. CDR3 sequence reads: CASSQVRGPGNTIYF. CDR3 bases: TGCGCCAGCAGCCAAGTCAGGGGGCCTGGAAACACCATATATTTT. The gene calls are TRBV4-3 and TRBJ1-3; TRBD1 aligns across 8 bases. Unmatched junction bases numbered 1, after V lost 1 base and J lost 2 bases. This CDR3 has 15 amino acids. CDR1 and CDR2 (germline): LGHNA, YSLEER.

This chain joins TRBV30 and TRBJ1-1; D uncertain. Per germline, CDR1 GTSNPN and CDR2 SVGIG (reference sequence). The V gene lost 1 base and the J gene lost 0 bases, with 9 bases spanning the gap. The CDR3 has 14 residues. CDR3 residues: CAWSGSMLNTEAFF. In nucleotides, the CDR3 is TGTGCCTGGAGTGGGAGCATGCTGAACACTGAAGCTTTCTTT.

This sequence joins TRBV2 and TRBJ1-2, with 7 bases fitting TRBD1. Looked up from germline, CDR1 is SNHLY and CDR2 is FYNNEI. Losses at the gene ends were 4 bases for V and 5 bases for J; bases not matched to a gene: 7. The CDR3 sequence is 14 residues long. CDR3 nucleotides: TGTGCCAGCAGTGGCTTCCAGGGGGTGTATGGCTACACCTTC. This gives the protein CASSGFQGVYGYTF.

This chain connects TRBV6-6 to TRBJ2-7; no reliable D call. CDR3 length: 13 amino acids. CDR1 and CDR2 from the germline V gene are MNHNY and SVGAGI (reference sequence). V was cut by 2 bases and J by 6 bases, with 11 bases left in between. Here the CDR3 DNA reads TGTGCCAGCAGTTACGGTCTAGGAACCGAGCAGTACTTC. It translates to CASSYGLGTEQYF.

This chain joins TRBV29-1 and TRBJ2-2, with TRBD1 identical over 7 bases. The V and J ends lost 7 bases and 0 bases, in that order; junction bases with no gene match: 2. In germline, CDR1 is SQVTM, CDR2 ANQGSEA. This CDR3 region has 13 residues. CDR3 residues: CSGDRSNTGELFF. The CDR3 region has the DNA TGCAGCGGGGACAGATCGAACACCGGGGAGCTGTTTTTT.

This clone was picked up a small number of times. The CDR3 is CASSSTDRVKYSPLHF. CDR3 nucleotides: TGTGCCAGCAGTTCTACGGACAGGGTTAAGTATTCACCCCTCCACTTT. V is TRBV6-2 or TRBV6-3 and J is TRBJ1-6; TRBD1 matches at 8 bases. Unmatched junction bases numbered 10, after V lost 4 bases and J lost 8 bases. The CDR3 loop spans 16 amino acids. Looked up from germline, CDR1 is MNHEY and CDR2 is SVGEGT.

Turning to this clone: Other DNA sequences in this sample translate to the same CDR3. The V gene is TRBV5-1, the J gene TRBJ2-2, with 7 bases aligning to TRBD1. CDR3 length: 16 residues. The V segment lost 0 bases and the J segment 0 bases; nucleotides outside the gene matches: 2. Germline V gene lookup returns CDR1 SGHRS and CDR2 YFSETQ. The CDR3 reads CASSLEGQPNTGELFF. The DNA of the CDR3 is TGCGCCAGCAGCTTGGAGGGACAGCCGAACACCGGGGAGCTGTTTTTT.

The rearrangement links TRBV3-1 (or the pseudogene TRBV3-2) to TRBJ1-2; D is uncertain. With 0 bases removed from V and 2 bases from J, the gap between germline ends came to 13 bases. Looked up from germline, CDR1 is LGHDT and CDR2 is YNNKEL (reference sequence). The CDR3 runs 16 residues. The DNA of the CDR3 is TGTGCCAGCAGCCAAGAGGCAGACTTTCGAAACTATGGCTACACCTTC. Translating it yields CASSQEADFRNYGYTF.